The 9 T cell receptor beta chains reported below all come from one sample, sequenced in a study of blood T cell repertoires in COVID-19. Sequencing was performed with immunoSEQ multiplex PCR; in TCRdb, only in-frame clones are kept and a portion is missing. The sample consists of 100,000 to 110,000 clones, approximately 90% of them appearing once. The sample was peripheral blood. All receptors come from a man between 50 and 59 years old with active COVID-19.

This clone was observed a single time. V gene TRBV24-1 combines with J gene TRBJ2-2, with 7 positions matching TRBD1. The CDR3 loop spans 15 amino acids. In germline, CDR1 is KGHDR, CDR2 SFDVKD. Trimming at V came to 3 bases and at J to 4 bases, leaving 4 bases not matched to a gene. The DNA for the CDR3 is TGTGCCACCAGTGATCCGGACAGGCCCACCGGGGAGCTGTTTTTT. This gives the protein CATSDPDRPTGELFF.

The chain employs TRBV2 and TRBJ2-3; 8 nucleotides match TRBD1. After removal of 6 bases from V and 8 bases from J, the junction contained 10 bases not matched to a gene. The CDR3 extends over 14 amino acids. Germline V gene sequence: CDR1 SNHLY, CDR2 FYNNEI. The CDR3 sequence is CASRRDRSRGTQYF. As DNA, the CDR3 is TGTGCCAGCAGGCGGGACAGGTCGAGGGGTACGCAGTATTTT.

In this sample, this clone turned up once. This chain joins TRBV7-9 and TRBJ2-7; the match to TRBD2 covers 8 bases. The germline V gene encodes CDR1 SEHNR and CDR2 FQNEAQ (reference sequence). V lost 5 bases and J lost 3; bases outside the gene matches: 9. The CDR3 consists of 15 residues. For the CDR3, the DNA is TGTGCCAGCAGCCCCCCCGGGGGGGCGGGCTACGAGCAGTACTTC. It translates to CASSPPGGAGYEQYF.

This sequence joins TRBV30 and TRBJ1-3, with 12 positions matching TRBD1. Germline loops: CDR1 GTSNPN, CDR2 SVGIG (reference sequence). The CDR3 totals 17 residues. After removal of 5 bases from V and 0 bases from J, the junction contained 8 bases not matched to a gene. The CDR3 loop is CAWWRDRGLISGNTIYF. As DNA, the CDR3 is TGTGCCTGGTGGCGGGACAGGGGGCTCATCTCTGGAAACACCATATATTTT. Combining the CDR3 with reference TRBV30 and TRBJ1-3 gives the whole variable domain SQTIHQWPATLVQPVGSPLSLECTVEGTSNPNLYWYRQAAGRGLQLLFYSVGIGQISSEVPQNLSASRPQDRQFILSSKKLLLSDSGFYLCAWWRDRGLISGNTIYFGEGSWLTVV.

This clone has only a few counts. The chain is built from TRBV4-1 and TRBJ1-2; D is unclear. Germline lookup yields CDR1 MGHRA and CDR2 YSYEKL. The CDR3 runs 16 residues. Trimming took 0 bases from V and 4 from J, leaving 15 bases between them. CDR3 protein: CASSQDSRLGFYGYTF. The CDR3 DNA sequence: TGCGCCAGCAGCCAAGACTCGAGACTAGGCTTCTATGGCTACACCTTC.

The CDR3 DNA sequence: TGTGCCAGCAGCCCCCAAGGCGGCGCCTCACAACGCGGCGGCTACACCTTC. The encoded protein is CASSPQGGASQRGGYTF. V is TRBV7-3 and J is TRBJ1-2; no clear D. The germline CDR1 and CDR2 sequences are SGHTA and FQGTGA. The ends were cut back, 5 bases at V and 8 bases at J, with 27 bases in the middle. CDR3 length: 17 residues.

The V gene is TRBV24-1, the J gene TRBJ2-1, with D maybe TRBD1 (6 bases). The germline CDR1 and CDR2 sequences are KGHDR and SFDVKD. With 5 bases removed from V and 9 bases from J, the gap between germline ends came to 19 bases. The CDR3 runs 15 residues. For the CDR3, the DNA is TGTGCCACCAGTGTTACAGGGCCTCGGGTCGCTGAGCAGTTCTTC. Translating gives CATSVTGPRVAEQFF.

The chain joins TRBV29-1 to TRBJ1-2; 7 nucleotides agree with TRBD1. From germline, CDR1 is SQVTM and CDR2 ANQGSEA. This CDR3 has 12 amino acids. V lost 7 bases to trimming and J lost 3 bases; unmatched junction nucleotides: 5. CDR3 DNA sequence: TGCAGCGGTAAAACAGGGGACTATGGCTACACCTTC. Encoded protein: CSGKTGDYGYTF.

The chain links TRBV5-4 to TRBJ2-2; D is perhaps TRBD1 (6 bases). The CDR3 totals 15 residues. The germline CDR1 and CDR2 sequences are SGHNT and YYREEE (reference sequence). The ends were cut back, 4 bases at V and 1 base at J, with 11 bases in the middle. DNA of the CDR3: TGTGCCAGCAGCACTCGGACAGTGAACACCGGGGAGCTGTTTTTT. It is translated as CASSTRTVNTGELFF. The full variable domain, completed using reference TRBV5-4 and TRBJ2-2, is ETGVTQSPTHLIKTRGQQVTLRCSSQSGHNTVSWYQQALGQGPQFIFQYYREEENGRGNFPPRFSGLQFPNYSSELNVNALELDDSALYLCASSTRTVNTGELFFGEGSRLTVL.